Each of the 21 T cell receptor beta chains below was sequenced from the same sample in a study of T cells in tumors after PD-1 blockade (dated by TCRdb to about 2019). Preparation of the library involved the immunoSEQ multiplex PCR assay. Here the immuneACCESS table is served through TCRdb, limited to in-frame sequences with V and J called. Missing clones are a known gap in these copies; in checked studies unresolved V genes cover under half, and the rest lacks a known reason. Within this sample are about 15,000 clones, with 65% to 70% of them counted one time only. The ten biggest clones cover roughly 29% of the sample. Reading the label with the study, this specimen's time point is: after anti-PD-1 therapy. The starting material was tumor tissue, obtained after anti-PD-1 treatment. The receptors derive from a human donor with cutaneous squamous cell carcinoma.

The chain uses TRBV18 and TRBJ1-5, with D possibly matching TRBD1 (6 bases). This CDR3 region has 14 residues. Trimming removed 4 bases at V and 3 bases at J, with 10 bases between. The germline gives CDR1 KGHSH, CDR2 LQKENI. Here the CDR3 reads CASSRDKYNQPQHF. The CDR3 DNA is TGTGCCAGCTCACGGGACAAATACAATCAGCCCCAGCATTTT.

The CDR3 coding sequence is TGTGCCAGCAAGAGTTTCAGCACCTTCGATGAGCAGTTCTTC. Protein product: CASKSFSTFDEQFF. V and J are TRBV28 and TRBJ2-1; D is undetermined. This CDR3 comprises 14 residues. V dropped 7 bases and J dropped 8 bases, with 18 bases sitting between them. In germline, CDR1 is MDHEN, CDR2 SYDVKM.

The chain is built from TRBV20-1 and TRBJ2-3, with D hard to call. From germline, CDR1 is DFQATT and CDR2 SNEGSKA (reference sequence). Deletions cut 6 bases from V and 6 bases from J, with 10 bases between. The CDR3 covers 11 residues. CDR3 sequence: CSATNPDTQYF. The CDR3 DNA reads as TGCAGTGCGACCAACCCCGATACGCAGTATTTT.

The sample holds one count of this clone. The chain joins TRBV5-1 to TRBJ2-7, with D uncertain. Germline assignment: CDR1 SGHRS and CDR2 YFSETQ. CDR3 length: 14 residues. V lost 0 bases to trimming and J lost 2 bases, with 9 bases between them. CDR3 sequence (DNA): TGCGCCAGCAGCTTGGTCCAATTCCCCTACGAGCAGTACTTC. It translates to CASSLVQFPYEQYF.

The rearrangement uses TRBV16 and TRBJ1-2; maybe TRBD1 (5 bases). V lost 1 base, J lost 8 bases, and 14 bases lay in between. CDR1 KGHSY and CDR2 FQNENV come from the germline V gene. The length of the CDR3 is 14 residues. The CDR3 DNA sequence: TGTGCCAGCAGCCAATACCGGCAGGGTGGCGGCTACACCTTC. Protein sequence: CASSQYRQGGGYTF.

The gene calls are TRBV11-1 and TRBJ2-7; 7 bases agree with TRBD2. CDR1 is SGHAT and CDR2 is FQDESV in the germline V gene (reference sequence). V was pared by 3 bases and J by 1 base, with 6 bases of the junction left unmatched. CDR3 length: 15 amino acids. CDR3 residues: CASSFGLAASYEQYF. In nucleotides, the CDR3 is TGTGCCAGCAGCTTTGGCCTAGCGGCATCCTACGAGCAGTACTTC.

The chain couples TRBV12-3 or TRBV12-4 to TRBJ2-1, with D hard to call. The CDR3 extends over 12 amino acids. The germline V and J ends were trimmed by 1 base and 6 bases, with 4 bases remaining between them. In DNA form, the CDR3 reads TGTGCCAGCAGTTTAGGGGGCAATGAGCAGTTCTTC. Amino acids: CASSLGGNEQFF.

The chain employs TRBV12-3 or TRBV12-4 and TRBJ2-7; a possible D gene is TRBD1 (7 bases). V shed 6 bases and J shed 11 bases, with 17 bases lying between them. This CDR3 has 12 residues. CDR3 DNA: TGTGCCAGCAGGAGGGAAACAGGGGAGGAGTACTTC. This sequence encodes CASRRETGEEYF.

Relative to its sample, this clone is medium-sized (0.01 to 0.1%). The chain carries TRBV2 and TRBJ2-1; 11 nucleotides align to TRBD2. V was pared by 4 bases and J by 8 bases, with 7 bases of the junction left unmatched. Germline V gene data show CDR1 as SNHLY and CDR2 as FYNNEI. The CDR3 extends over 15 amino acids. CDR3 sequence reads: CASSGTSGSGYEQFF. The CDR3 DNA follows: TGTGCCAGCAGTGGAACTAGCGGGAGTGGCTATGAGCAGTTCTTC. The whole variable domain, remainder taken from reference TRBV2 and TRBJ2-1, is EPEVTQTPSHQVTQMGQEVILRCVPISNHLYFYWYRQILGQKVEFLVSFYNNEISEKSEIFDDQFSVERPDGSNFTLKIRSTKLEDSAMYFCASSGTSGSGYEQFFGPGTRLTVL.

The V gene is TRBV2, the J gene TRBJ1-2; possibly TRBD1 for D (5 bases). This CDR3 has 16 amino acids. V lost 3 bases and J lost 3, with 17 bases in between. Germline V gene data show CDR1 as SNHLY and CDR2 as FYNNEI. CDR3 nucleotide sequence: TGTGCCAGCAGTGATCCCGGGCGGGACGGGGACTATGGCTACACCTTC. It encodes CASSDPGRDGDYGYTF. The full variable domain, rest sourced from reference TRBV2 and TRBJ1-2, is EPEVTQTPSHQVTQMGQEVILRCVPISNHLYFYWYRQILGQKVEFLVSFYNNEISEKSEIFDDQFSVERPDGSNFTLKIRSTKLEDSAMYFCASSDPGRDGDYGYTFGSGTRLTVV.

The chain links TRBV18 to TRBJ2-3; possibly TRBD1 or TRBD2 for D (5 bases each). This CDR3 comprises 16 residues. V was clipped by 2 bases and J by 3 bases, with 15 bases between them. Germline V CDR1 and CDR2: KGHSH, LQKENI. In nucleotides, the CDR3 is TGTGCCAGCTCACCAACGAGTACCGAGGGGACAGATACGCAGTATTTT. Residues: CASSPTSTEGTDTQYF.

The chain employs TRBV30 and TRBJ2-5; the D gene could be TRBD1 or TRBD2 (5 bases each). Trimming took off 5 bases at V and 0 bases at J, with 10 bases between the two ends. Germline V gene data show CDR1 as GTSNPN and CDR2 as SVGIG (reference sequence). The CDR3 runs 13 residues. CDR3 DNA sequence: TGTGCCTGGTGCCGGGGCAACCAAGAGACCCAGTACTTC. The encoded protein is CAWCRGNQETQYF.

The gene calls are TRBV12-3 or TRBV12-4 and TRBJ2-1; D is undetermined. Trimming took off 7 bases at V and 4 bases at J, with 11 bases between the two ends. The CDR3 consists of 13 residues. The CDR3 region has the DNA TGTGCCAGCACCCCAGGACCTTACAATGAGCAGTTCTTC. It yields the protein CASTPGPYNEQFF.

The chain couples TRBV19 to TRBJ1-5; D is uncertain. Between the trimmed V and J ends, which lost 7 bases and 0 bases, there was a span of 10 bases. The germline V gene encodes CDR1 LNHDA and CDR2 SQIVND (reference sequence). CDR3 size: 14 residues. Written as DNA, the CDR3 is TGTGCCAGTACTGCCTGGGATAGCAATCAGCCCCAGCATTTT. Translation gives CASTAWDSNQPQHF.

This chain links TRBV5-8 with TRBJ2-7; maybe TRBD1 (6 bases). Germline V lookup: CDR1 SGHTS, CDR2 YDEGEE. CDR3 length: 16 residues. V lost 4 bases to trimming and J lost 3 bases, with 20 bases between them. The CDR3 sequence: CASSTNRAGDIYEQYF. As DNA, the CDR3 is TGTGCCAGCAGCACAAATCGGGCAGGGGACATCTACGAGCAGTACTTC.

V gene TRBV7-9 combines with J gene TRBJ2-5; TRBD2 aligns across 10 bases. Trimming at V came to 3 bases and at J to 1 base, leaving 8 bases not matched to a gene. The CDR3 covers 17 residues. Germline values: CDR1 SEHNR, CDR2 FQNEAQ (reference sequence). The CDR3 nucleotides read TGTGCCAGCAGCTTTAGGGGTTCTAGCGGGAGCCAAGAGACCCAGTACTTC. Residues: CASSFRGSSGSQETQYF.

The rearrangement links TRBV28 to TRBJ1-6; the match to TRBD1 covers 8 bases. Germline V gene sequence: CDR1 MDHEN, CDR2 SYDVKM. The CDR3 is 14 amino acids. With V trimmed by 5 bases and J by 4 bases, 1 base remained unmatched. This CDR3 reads CASSGQGYNSPLHF. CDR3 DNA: TGTGCCAGCAGTGGACAGGGATATAATTCACCCCTCCACTTT.

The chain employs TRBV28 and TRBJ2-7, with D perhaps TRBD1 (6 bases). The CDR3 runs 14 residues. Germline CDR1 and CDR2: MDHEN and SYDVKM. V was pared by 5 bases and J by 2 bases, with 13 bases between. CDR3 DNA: TGTGCCAGCAGTAGACTGACAGGTCCCTACGAGCAGTACTTC. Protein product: CASSRLTGPYEQYF.

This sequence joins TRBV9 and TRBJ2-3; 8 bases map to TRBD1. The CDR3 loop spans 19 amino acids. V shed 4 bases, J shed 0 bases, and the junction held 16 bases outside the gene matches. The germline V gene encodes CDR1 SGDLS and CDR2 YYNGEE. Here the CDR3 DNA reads TGTGCCAGCAGCACGAGGAGGGGACAGGTTCCCTTTAGCACAGATACGCAGTATTTT. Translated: CASSTRRGQVPFSTDTQYF. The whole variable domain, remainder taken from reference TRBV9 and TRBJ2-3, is DSGVTQTPKHLITATGQRVTLRCSPRSGDLSVYWYQQSLDQGLQFLIQYYNGEERAKGNILERFSAQQFPDLHSELNLSSLELGDSALYFCASSTRRGQVPFSTDTQYFGPGTRLTVL.

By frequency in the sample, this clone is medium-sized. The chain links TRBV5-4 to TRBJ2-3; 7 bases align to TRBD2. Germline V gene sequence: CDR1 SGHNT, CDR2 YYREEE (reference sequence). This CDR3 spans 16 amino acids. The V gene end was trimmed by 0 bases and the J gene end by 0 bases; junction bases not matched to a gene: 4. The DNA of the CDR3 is TGTGCCAGCAGCTTGGGGAGCGGGGTTAGCACAGATACGCAGTATTTT. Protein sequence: CASSLGSGVSTDTQYF.

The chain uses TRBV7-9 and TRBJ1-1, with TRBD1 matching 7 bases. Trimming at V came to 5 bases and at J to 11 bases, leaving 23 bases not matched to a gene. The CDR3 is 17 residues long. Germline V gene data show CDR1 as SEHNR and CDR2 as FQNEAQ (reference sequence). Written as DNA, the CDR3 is TGTGCCAGCAGCCCCGGACAGGTGTCACAACTAACTTCTGGGGCTTTCTTT. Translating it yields CASSPGQVSQLTSGAFF. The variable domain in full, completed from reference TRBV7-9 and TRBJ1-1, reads DTGVSQNPRHKITKRGQNVTFRCDPISEHNRLYWYRQTLGQGPEFLTYFQNEAQLEKSRLLSDRFSAERPKGSFSTLEIQRTEQGDSAMYLCASSPGQVSQLTSGAFFGQGTRLTVV.